Shown below are 20 T cell receptor beta chains from a single sample sequenced in a study of shared clonotypes between healthy human individuals (dated by TCRdb to between 2020 and 2021). The receptor library was made with the immunoSEQ multiplex PCR assay. TCRdb re-hosts the immuneACCESS table, in-frame sequences only. Its copies lack some clones; in the studies checked, an unresolved V gene accounts for under half of them, and the cause for the rest is not known. Here the sample has more than 400,000 clones; 90% to 96% occur a single time. The top ten hold about 0.064% of the sample. The sequenced sample consisted of naive CD4+ T cells sorted from blood. Reading the label with the study, this specimen's cell subset or site is: CD45RA+ positively selected. All receptors come from a woman aged 30 to 39 in good health.

The chain joins TRBV27 to TRBJ2-7; either TRBD1 or TRBD2 may supply D (6 bases each). Trimming cost V 8 bases and J 6 bases, with 17 bases left between them. CDR1 and CDR2 (germline): MNHEY, SMNVEV (reference sequence). There are 13 residues in the CDR3. CDR3 sequence reads: CASRSTGGSEQYF. CDR3 nucleotide sequence: TGTGCCAGCCGTTCGACAGGAGGGTCCGAGCAGTACTTC.

The chain links TRBV6-5 to TRBJ1-1; D unresolved. The CDR3 spans 13 residues. V dropped 3 bases and J dropped 7 bases, with 12 bases sitting between them. The germline gives CDR1 MNHEY, CDR2 SVGAGI. The CDR3 region has the DNA TGTGCCAGCAGTTATTATTTCTGGGATGAAGCTTTCTTT. Its protein product is CASSYYFWDEAFF.

The chain is built from TRBV21-1 and TRBJ1-1; the table assigns TRBD1, which was not confirmed against the DNA. TRBV21-1 has pseudogene status. The CDR3 sequence is 15 residues long. Here the CDR3 DNA reads TGTGCCAGCACTAATGGGGACAGGGGGCTCACTGAAGCTTTCTTT. Protein: CASTNGDRGLTEAFF.

This chain links TRBV29-1 with TRBJ2-7; D might be TRBD1 or TRBD2, each matching 5 bases. V lost 7 bases and J lost 1, with 20 bases in between. In germline, CDR1 is SQVTM, CDR2 ANQGSEA. This CDR3 region has 15 residues. DNA for the CDR3: TGCAGCGCGAAAACCGGGACGGTAACGTCCTACGAGCAGTACTTC. Translation gives CSAKTGTVTSYEQYF.

The rearrangement uses TRBV4-1 and TRBJ2-5, with TRBD2 identical over 10 bases. The DNA end lines up better with TRBJ2-7; the J call may be wrong. The CDR3 contains 17 residues. Per germline, CDR1 MGHRA and CDR2 YSYEKL. The DNA of the CDR3 is TGCGCCAGCAGCCTAAGTCATAGGACTAGCGGACCTTACGAGCAGTACTTC. It specifies CASSLSHRTSGPYEQYF.

The V gene is TRBV11-2, the J gene TRBJ1-2; no definite D call. V was shortened by 2 bases and J by 8 bases, with 12 bases between the two germline ends. The CDR3 is made up of 13 amino acids. The V gene's germline CDR1 is SGHAT and CDR2 FQNNGV. CDR3 DNA: TGTGCCAGCAGCTTAAACGGCCTTGGGGGCTACACCTTC. It codes for CASSLNGLGGYTF. Full variable domain (remainder filled in from reference TRBV11-2 and TRBJ1-2): EAGVAQSPRYKIIEKRQSVAFWCNPISGHATLYWYQQILGQGPKLLIQFQNNGVVDDSQLPKDRFSAERLKGVDSTLKIQPAKLEDSAVYLCASSLNGLGGYTFGSGTRLTVV.

Comment on this clone: At the DNA level, this CDR3 is encoded by other sequences in the same sample as well. This chain joins TRBV6-5 and TRBJ2-7, with 7 bases identical to TRBD1. This CDR3 region has 15 residues. From germline, CDR1 is MNHEY and CDR2 SVGAGI. V dropped 4 bases and J dropped 0; count of bases not matched to a gene: 6. The CDR3 protein is CASSLDRDSSYEQYF. The CDR3 DNA reads as TGTGCCAGCAGTTTGGACCGGGACAGCTCCTACGAGCAGTACTTC.

The genes are TRBV30 and TRBJ1-5; maybe TRBD1 (5 bases). Per germline, CDR1 GTSNPN and CDR2 SVGIG (reference sequence). The CDR3 runs 12 residues. V was trimmed by 5 bases and J by 9 bases, leaving 14 bases between them. The CDR3: CAWRQGEGPQHF. Here the CDR3 DNA reads TGTGCCTGGCGCCAGGGAGAGGGGCCCCAGCATTTT.

The chain couples TRBV11-2 to TRBJ2-1, with D tentatively TRBD2 (5 bases). The V end lost 1 base, the J end lost 9 bases, and 16 bases lay between the germline ends. The CDR3 totals 15 residues. CDR1 is SGHAT and CDR2 is FQNNGV in the germline V gene. The CDR3 is CASSLVRTPRIEQFF. CDR3 in DNA: TGTGCCAGCAGCTTAGTTAGGACTCCCCGCATTGAGCAGTTCTTC.

V usage is TRBV5-1 and J usage is TRBJ1-3; D not certain. The germline gives CDR1 SGHRS, CDR2 YFSETQ. V lost 3 bases, J lost 4 bases, and 14 bases lay in between. The CDR3 loop spans 15 amino acids. DNA for the CDR3: TGCGCCAGCAGCTCGACGGAGGGTGGGGGAAACACCATATATTTT. It is translated as CASSSTEGGGNTIYF.

The chain uses TRBV28 and TRBJ2-6; D remains ambiguous. CDR1 is MDHEN and CDR2 is SYDVKM in the germline V gene. The CDR3 is 16 amino acids. V lost 0 bases, J lost 0 bases, and 6 bases lay in between. CDR3 bases: TGTGCCAGCAGTTTATGGAGTAACTCTGGGGCCAACGTCCTGACTTTC. Residues: CASSLWSNSGANVLTF.

The chain combines TRBV10-3 with TRBJ1-5; no clear D. Per germline, CDR1 ENHRY and CDR2 SYGVKD. This CDR3 is built from 15 residues. Trimming stripped 4 bases from V and 5 bases from J, with 15 bases between. CDR3 in DNA: TGTGCCATCAGTGTAGGACCTCCAGCGGATCAGCCCCAGCATTTT. Translating gives CAISVGPPADQPQHF.

The chain combines TRBV28 with TRBJ2-1, with 7 bases lining up with TRBD1. The CDR3 runs 16 residues. The V gene's germline CDR1 is MDHEN and CDR2 SYDVKM. The ends lost 5 bases at V and 9 bases at J; junction bases unmatched: 16. Written as DNA, the CDR3 is TGTGCCAGCAGTCCCCGTGGGACAGTAACTAGGGGTGAGCAGTTCTTC. This translates into CASSPRGTVTRGEQFF. The entire variable domain, with the rest obtained from reference TRBV28 and TRBJ2-1, is as follows: DVKVTQSSRYLVKRTGEKVFLECVQDMDHENMFWYRQDPGLGLRLIYFSYDVKMKEKGDIPEGYSVSREKKERFSLILESASTNQTSMYLCASSPRGTVTRGEQFFGPGTRLTVL.

The V and J genes are TRBV10-3 and TRBJ1-2; D remains ambiguous. Germline loops: CDR1 ENHRY, CDR2 SYGVKD. The CDR3 covers 15 residues. V was cut by 0 bases and J by 1 base, with 9 bases left in between. As DNA, the CDR3 is TGTGCCATCAGTGAGTCGGTCCAGCGTAACTATGGCTACACCTTC. It specifies CAISESVQRNYGYTF.

The V gene is TRBV9, the J gene TRBJ2-7, with D maybe TRBD2 (5 bases). The CDR3 totals 13 residues. Between the trimmed V and J ends, which lost 4 bases and 1 base, there was a span of 9 bases. Germline CDR1 and CDR2: SGDLS and YYNGEE. The CDR3 nucleotides read TGTGCCAGCAGCCCCTGGGAGTCCTACGAGCAGTACTTC. This gives the protein CASSPWESYEQYF.

The gene calls are TRBV4-2 and TRBJ2-5; possible D gene TRBD2, 6 bases. The CDR3 is 16 residues long. Trimming shortened V by 0 bases and J by 4 bases, and 15 bases separated the two germline ends. Looked up from germline, CDR1 is LGHNA and CDR2 is YNFKEQ. In nucleotides, the CDR3 is TGTGCCAGCAGCCAAGAGGGGACCCCCGGGGGAGAGACCCAGTACTTC. Its translation is CASSQEGTPGGETQYF.

The chain couples TRBV25-1 to TRBJ1-1; TRBD1 matches 7 bases. V lost 4 bases, J lost 1 base, and 3 bases stayed unmatched. This CDR3 contains 14 residues. The V gene's germline CDR1 is MGHDK and CDR2 SYGVNS. CDR3 DNA: TGTGCCAGCAGTGCGCGGGACAGGAACACTGAAGCTTTCTTT. Translated: CASSARDRNTEAFF.

A remark on this clone: The junction differs from germline at one of its ends, possibly a read error. The rearrangement joins TRBV6-1 to TRBJ2-7; perhaps TRBD1 as D (6 bases). Germline V gene lookup returns CDR1 MNHNS and CDR2 SASEGT. The CDR3 contains 13 residues. The CDR3 DNA follows: TGTGCCTGCAAGGGACACACCTCCTTCGAGCAGTACTTC. Protein: CACKGHTSFEQYF.

The chain is built from TRBV5-4 and TRBJ2-1; 8 bases match TRBD2. This CDR3 region has 15 residues. The germline V gene encodes CDR1 SGHNT and CDR2 YYREEE (reference sequence). V shed 5 bases, J shed 9 bases, and the junction held 13 bases outside the gene matches. The CDR3 loop reads CASRKTGLVVFEQFF. CDR3 DNA: TGTGCCAGCAGAAAAACGGGACTAGTCGTTTTTGAGCAGTTCTTC.

This clone was detected once. The gene calls are TRBV27 and TRBJ2-1; D perhaps matches TRBD2 (5 bases). The V end was cut by 6 bases, the J end by 9 bases, with 21 bases between. Per germline, CDR1 MNHEY and CDR2 SMNVEV (reference sequence). This CDR3 spans 15 amino acids. This CDR3 is CASSPQWLARGEQFF. DNA of the CDR3: TGTGCCAGCAGCCCCCAGTGGCTAGCTCGTGGTGAGCAGTTCTTC.